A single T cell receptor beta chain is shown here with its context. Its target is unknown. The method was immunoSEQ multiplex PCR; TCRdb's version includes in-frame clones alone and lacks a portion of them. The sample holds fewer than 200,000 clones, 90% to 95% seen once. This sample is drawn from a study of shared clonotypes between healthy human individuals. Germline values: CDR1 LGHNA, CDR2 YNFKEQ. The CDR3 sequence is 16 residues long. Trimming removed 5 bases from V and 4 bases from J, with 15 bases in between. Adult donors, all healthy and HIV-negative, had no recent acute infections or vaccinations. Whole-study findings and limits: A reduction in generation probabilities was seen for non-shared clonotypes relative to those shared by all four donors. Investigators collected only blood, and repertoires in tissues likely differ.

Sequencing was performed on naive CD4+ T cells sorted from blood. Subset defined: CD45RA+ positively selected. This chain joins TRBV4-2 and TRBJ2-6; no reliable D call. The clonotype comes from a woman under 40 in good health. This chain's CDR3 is CASSTTPSKGANVLTF. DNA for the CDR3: TGTGCCAGCAGCACCACGCCGTCGAAAGGGGCCAACGTCCTGACTTTC.